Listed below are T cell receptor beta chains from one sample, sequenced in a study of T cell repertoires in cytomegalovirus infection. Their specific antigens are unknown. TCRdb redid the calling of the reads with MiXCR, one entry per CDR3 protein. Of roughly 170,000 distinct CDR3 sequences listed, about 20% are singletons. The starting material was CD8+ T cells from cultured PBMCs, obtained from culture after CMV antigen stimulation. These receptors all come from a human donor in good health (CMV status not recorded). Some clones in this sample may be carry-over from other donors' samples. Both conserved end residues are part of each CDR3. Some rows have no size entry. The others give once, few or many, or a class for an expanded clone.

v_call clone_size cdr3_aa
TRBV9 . CASSTTIDYGYTF
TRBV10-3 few CAIPSGAAQETQYF
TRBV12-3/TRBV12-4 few CASSQPGHGGNTIYF
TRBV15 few CATSGVSGRNYGYTF
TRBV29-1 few CSENTGYEQFF
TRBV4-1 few CASSQPEEGSYEQYF
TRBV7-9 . CASSLVGDTDTQYF
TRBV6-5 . CASSYGTGPAEQYF
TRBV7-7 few CASSLKTGELFF
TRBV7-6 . CASSVWGESDTEAFF
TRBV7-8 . CASSPEVVLDTQYF